There are many counts of the clone carrying this TCR beta chain. Library construction for TCR beta used iRepertoire HTBI primers and Arm-PCR of CDR3 regions. TCRdb reprocessed the multiplex PCR reads via MiXCR and lists one record per CDR3 protein. The repertoire consists of under 700,000 distinct CDR3 sequences, with about 15% occurring once and the leading ten covering more than 20%. The data are from a study of regulatory T cells in long-lasting Graves disease. Germline-derived CDR1 and CDR2 are SGHTA and FQGNSA. This CDR3 comprises 14 residues. The V end lost 8 bases, the J end lost 4 bases, and 15 bases lay between the germline ends. Indicated time point: newly diagnosed GD, antithyroid drugs for less than 3 months. PBMC-derived RNA was used for the TCR library. The same sample was also studied in work on T cells in Graves' hyperthyroidism and ophthalmopathy.

This clonotype originated in a middle-aged woman with Graves disease. This specimen was peripheral blood mononuclear cells (PBMCs), taken at new diagnosis, from a patient treated with antithyroid drugs. The rearrangement uses TRBV7-2 and TRBJ1-5; D call uncertain. The chain's CDR3 is CASARPPPNQPQHF. The CDR3, as DNA: TGTGCCAGCGCCCGCCCCCCCCCAAATCAGCCCCAGCATTTT.